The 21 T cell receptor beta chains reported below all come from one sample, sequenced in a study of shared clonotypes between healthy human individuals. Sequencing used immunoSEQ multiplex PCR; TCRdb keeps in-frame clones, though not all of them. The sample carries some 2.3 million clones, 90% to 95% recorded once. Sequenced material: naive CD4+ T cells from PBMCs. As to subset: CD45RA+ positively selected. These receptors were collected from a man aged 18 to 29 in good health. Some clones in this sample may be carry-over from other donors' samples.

In DNA, the CDR3 is TGTGCCAGCAGCTTTAAGCACTCGGGGGAGACCCAGTACTTC. This sequence encodes CASSFKHSGETQYF. The rearrangement uses TRBV5-5 and TRBJ2-5; D might be TRBD2 (5 bases). CDR1 is SGHKS, CDR2 YYEKEE, per germline (reference sequence). CDR3 length: 14 amino acids. Trimming removed 2 bases from V and 5 bases from J, with 13 bases in between.

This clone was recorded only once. In DNA, the CDR3 is TGCGCCACCGAGGAAGGGGGCCTGGGTAACACTGAAGCTTTCTTT. Its translation is CATEEGGLGNTEAFF. This rearrangement joins TRBV10-2 to TRBJ1-1, with 7 positions matching TRBD1. The germline V gene encodes CDR1 WSHSY and CDR2 SAAADI. V lost 10 bases, J lost 2 bases, and 13 bases stayed unmatched. CDR3 length equals 15 residues.

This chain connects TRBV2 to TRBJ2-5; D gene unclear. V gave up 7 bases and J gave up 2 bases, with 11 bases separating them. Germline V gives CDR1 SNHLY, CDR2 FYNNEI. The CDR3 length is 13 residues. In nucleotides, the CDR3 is TGTGCCAGCAACCTAGTCAGACAAGAGACCCAGTACTTC. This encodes CASNLVRQETQYF. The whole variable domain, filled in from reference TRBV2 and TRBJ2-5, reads EPEVTQTPSHQVTQMGQEVILRCVPISNHLYFYWYRQILGQKVEFLVSFYNNEISEKSEIFDDQFSVERPDGSNFTLKIRSTKLEDSAMYFCASNLVRQETQYFGPGTRLLVL.

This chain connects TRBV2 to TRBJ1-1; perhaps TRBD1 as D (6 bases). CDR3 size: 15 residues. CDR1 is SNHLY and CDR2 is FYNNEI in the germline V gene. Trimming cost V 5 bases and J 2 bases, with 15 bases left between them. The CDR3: CASSSRGGVNTEAFF. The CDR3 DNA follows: TGTGCCAGCAGTTCCAGGGGTGGGGTAAACACTGAAGCTTTCTTT.

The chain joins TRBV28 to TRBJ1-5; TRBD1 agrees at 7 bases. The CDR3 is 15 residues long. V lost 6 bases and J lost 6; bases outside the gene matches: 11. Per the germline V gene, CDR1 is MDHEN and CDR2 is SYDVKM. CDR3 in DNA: TGTGCCAGCAGGGGGAGACAGGGTTTTAGTCAGCCCCAGCATTTT. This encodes CASRGRQGFSQPQHF.

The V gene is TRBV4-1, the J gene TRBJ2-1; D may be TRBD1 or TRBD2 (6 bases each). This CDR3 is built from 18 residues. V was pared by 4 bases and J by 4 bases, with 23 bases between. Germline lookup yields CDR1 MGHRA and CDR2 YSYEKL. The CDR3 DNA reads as TGCGCCAGCAGCCGAGGGGGGTTGGTGGCTAGTGCTTACAATGAGCAGTTCTTC. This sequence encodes CASSRGGLVASAYNEQFF.

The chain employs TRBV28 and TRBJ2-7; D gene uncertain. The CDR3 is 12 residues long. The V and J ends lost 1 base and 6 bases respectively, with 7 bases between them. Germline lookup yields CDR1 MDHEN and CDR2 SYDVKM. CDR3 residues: CASSLLGPEQYF. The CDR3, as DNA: TGTGCCAGCAGTTTATTAGGGCCCGAGCAGTACTTC.

CDR3 in amino acids: CASRPKVQMVPGELFF. In DNA, the CDR3 is TGTGCCAGCAGACCAAAGGTACAGATGGTTCCCGGGGAGCTGTTTTTT. The rearrangement links TRBV28 to TRBJ2-2; D gene unclear. V was clipped by 6 bases and J by 6 bases, with 20 bases between them. Germline-derived CDR1 and CDR2 are MDHEN and SYDVKM. The CDR3 is made up of 16 amino acids.

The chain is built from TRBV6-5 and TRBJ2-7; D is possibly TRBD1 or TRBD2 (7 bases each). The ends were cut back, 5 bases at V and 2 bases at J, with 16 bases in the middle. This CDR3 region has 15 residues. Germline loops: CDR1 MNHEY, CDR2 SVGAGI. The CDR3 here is CASSLGQAGAYEQYF. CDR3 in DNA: TGTGCCAGCAGTCTTGGACAGGCGGGGGCCTACGAGCAGTACTTC.

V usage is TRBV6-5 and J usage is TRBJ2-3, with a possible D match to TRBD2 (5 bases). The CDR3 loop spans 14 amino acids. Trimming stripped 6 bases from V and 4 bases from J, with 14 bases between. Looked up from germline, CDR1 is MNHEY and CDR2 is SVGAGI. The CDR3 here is CASRDLMEADTQYF. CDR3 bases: TGTGCCAGCAGGGATTTAATGGAGGCAGATACGCAGTATTTT.

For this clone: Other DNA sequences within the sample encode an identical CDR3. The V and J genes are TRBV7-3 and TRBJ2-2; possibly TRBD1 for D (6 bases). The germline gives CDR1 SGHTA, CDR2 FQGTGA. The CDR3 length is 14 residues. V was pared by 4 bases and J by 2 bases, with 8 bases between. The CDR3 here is CASSSGTNTGELFF. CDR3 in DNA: TGTGCCAGCAGCTCAGGGACAAACACCGGGGAGCTGTTTTTT. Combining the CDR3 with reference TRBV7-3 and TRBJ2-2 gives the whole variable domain GAGVSQTPSNKVTEKGKYVELRCDPISGHTALYWYRQSLGQGPEFLIYFQGTGAADDSGLPNDRFFAVRPEGSVSTLKIQRTERGDSAVYLCASSSGTNTGELFFGEGSRLTVL.

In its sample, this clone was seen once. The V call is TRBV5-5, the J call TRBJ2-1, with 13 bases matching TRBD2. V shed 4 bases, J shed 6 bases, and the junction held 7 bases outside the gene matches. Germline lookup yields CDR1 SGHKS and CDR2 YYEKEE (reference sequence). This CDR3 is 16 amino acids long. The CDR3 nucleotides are TGTGCCAGCAGCCAAGCCGGACTAGCGGGAGTCAATGAGCAGTTCTTC. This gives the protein CASSQAGLAGVNEQFF. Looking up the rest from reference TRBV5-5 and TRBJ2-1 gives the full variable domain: DAGVTQSPTHLIKTRGQQVTLRCSPISGHKSVSWYQQVLGQGPQFIFQYYEKEERGRGNFPDRFSARQFPNYSSELNVNALLLGDSALYLCASSQAGLAGVNEQFFGPGTRLTVL.

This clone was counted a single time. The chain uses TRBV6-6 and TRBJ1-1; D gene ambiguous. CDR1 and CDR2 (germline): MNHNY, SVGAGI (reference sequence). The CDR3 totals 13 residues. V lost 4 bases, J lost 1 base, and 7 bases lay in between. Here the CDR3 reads CASSFRQNTEAFF. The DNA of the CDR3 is TGTGCCAGCAGTTTCCGACAGAACACTGAAGCTTTCTTT.

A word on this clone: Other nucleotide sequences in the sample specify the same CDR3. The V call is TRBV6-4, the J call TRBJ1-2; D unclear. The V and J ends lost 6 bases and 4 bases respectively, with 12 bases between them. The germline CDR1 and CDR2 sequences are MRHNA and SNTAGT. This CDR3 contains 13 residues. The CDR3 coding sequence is TGTGCCAGCAGCCGAGGGCAGAGCTATGGCTACACCTTC. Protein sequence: CASSRGQSYGYTF.

This CDR3 reads CASSLLPGRDSSYEQYF. The DNA for the CDR3 is TGTGCCAGCAGTTTACTTCCCGGGAGGGACTCTTCCTACGAGCAGTACTTC. The chain has TRBV27 and TRBJ2-7, with 8 bases matching TRBD2. V dropped 2 bases and J dropped 1; count of bases not matched to a gene: 10. The CDR3 sequence is 17 residues long. The V gene's germline CDR1 is MNHEY and CDR2 SMNVEV (reference sequence).

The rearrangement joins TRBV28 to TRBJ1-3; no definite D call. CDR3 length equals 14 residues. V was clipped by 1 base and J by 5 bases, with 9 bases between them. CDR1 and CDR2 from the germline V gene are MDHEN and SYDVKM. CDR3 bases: TGTGCCAGCAGTTTATTTGCCGGCAGAAACACCATATATTTT. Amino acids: CASSLFAGRNTIYF. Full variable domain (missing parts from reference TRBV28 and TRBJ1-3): DVKVTQSSRYLVKRTGEKVFLECVQDMDHENMFWYRQDPGLGLRLIYFSYDVKMKEKGDIPEGYSVSREKKERFSLILESASTNQTSMYLCASSLFAGRNTIYFGEGSWLTVV.

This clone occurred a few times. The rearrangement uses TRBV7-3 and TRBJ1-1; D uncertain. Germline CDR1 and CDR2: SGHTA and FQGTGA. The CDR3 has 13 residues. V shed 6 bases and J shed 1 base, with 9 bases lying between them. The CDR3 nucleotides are TGTGCCAGCAGGTTGGACCGGAACACTGAAGCTTTCTTT. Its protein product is CASRLDRNTEAFF. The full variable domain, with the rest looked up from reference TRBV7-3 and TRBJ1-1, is GAGVSQTPSNKVTEKGKYVELRCDPISGHTALYWYRQSLGQGPEFLIYFQGTGAADDSGLPNDRFFAVRPEGSVSTLKIQRTERGDSAVYLCASRLDRNTEAFFGQGTRLTVV.

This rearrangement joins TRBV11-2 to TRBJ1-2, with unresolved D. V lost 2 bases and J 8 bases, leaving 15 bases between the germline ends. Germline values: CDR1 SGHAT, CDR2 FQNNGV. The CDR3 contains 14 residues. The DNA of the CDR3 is TGTGCCAGCAGCTTAATCGCTCGGGATATGGGCTACACCTTC. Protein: CASSLIARDMGYTF.

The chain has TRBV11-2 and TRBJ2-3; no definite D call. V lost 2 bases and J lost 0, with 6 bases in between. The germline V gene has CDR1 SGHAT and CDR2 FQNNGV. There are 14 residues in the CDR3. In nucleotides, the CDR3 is TGTGCCAGCAGCTTAAGGCGGAGCACAGATACGCAGTATTTT. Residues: CASSLRRSTDTQYF.

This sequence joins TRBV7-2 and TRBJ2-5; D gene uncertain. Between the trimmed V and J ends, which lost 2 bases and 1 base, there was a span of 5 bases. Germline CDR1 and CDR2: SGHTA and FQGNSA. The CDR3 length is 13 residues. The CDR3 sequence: CASSLTPQETQYF. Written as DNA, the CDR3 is TGTGCCAGCAGCTTAACACCCCAAGAGACCCAGTACTTC. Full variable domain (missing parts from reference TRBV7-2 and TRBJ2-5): GAGVSQSPSNKVTEKGKDVELRCDPISGHTALYWYRQSLGQGLEFLIYFQGNSAPDKSGLPSDRFSAERTGGSVSTLTIQRTQQEDSAVYLCASSLTPQETQYFGPGTRLLVL.

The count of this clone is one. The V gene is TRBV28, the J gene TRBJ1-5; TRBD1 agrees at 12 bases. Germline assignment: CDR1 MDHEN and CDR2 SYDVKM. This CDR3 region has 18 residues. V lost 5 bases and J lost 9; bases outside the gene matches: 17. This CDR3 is CASSPGTGGAGNSRPQHF. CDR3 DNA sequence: TGTGCCAGCAGTCCCGGGACAGGGGGCGCCGGAAATTCGAGGCCCCAGCATTTT.